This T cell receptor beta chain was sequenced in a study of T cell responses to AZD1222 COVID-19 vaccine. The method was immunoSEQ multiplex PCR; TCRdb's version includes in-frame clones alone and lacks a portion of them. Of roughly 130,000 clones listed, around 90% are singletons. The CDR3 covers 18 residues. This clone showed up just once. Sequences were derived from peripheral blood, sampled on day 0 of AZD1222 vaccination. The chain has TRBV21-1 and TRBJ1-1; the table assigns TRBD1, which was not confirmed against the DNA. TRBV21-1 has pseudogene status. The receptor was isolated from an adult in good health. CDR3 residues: CASSKVFSRGRMNTEAFF. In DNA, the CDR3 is TGTGCCAGCAGCAAAGTCTTCTCCAGGGGGCGGATGAACACTGAAGCTTTCTTT.